Sequencing of this T cell receptor (beta chain) was carried out in a study of PD-L1 blockade in urothelial cancer. TCRdb keeps only in-frame clones here, not all; method: immunoSEQ multiplex PCR. This sample has about 56,000 clones, with about 85% found just once. Indicated time point: pretreatment peripheral blood. This clone appeared a few times. This CDR3 spans 15 amino acids. CDR1 and CDR2 (germline): MNHNS, SASEGT. Trimming took 6 bases from V and 2 from J, leaving 17 bases between them. Here the sequenced sample was PBMCs, taken around atezolizumab (anti-PD-L1) treatment. The V and J genes are TRBV6-1 and TRBJ2-7; weak D call: TRBD1 (6 bases). This TCR was sampled from a man between 65 and 80 years old with urothelial cancer. CDR3 region: CASRRIVQGTYEQYF. The CDR3 DNA reads as TGTGCCAGCAGGCGGATAGTGCAGGGGACCTACGAGCAGTACTTC.